These 2 T cell receptor beta chains were sequenced from one sample in a study of control samples from healthy donors and cancer patients. Some clones are missing from TCRdb's copy, which holds only in-frame ones; the method was immunoSEQ multiplex PCR. Found here are hundreds of thousands of clones, 75% to 95% of them singletons; the top ten hold just under 6.5%. The material sequenced was PBMCs. The receptors come from a man in his forties or fifties with head and neck cancer.

The CDR3 coding sequence is TGTGCCAGTAGTACCCACAGGGTCAGCACTGAAGCTTTCTTT. Translating it yields CASSTHRVSTEAFF. This chain joins TRBV19 and TRBJ1-1; D might be TRBD1 (6 bases). Trimming left V 4 bases short and J 4 bases short, with 13 bases between. CDR1 and CDR2 (germline): LNHDA, SQIVND (reference sequence). This CDR3 comprises 14 residues.

V is TRBV11-3 and J is TRBJ2-7, with 9 nucleotides matching TRBD2. J was trimmed by 6 bases and V by 3 bases; bases with no gene match: 3. The CDR3 runs to 13 residues. The germline gives CDR1 SGHNT, CDR2 YENEEA. CDR3 in amino acids: CASSLGLAGEQYF. The CDR3 nucleotides are TGTGCCAGCAGCTTGGGACTAGCAGGCGAGCAGTACTTC.